The entry below gives a single T cell receptor beta chain sequence along with its context. Its antigen is as yet unknown. Data came from immunoSEQ multiplex PCR; TCRdb stores just in-frame clones and leaves some out. The table lists 50,000 or so clones, 90% of them singletons. As to time point: cycle 4 day 1 (C4D1), after five to seven weeks of nivolumab. Each patient relapsed following autologous stem cell transplantation, and prior brentuximab vedotin exposure differed. Reported best responses ranged across complete response, partial response or progressive disease. The data are from a study of PD-1 blockade in classical Hodgkin lymphoma. Study-level information: The study gave patients nivolumab 3 mg/kg intravenously every 2 weeks.

Study-wide findings and caveats: CD8+ TCR diversity did not rise significantly by C4D1, unlike CD4+. Why the repertoires differ is still unclear, perhaps disease activity or prior therapy.

Trimming cost V 6 bases and J 1 base, with 6 bases left between them. The CDR3 spans 12 residues. Germline CDR1 and CDR2: MNHNY and SVGAGI (reference sequence). The receptor's source is a human donor with classical Hodgkin lymphoma. This specimen consisted of peripheral blood mononuclear cells (PBMCs), obtained before the fourth cycle of nivolumab. This sequence joins TRBV6-6 and TRBJ2-5; D is undetermined. The CDR3 DNA reads as TGTGCCAGCAGCCCACCCCAAGAGACCCAGTACTTC. This sequence encodes CASSPPQETQYF.